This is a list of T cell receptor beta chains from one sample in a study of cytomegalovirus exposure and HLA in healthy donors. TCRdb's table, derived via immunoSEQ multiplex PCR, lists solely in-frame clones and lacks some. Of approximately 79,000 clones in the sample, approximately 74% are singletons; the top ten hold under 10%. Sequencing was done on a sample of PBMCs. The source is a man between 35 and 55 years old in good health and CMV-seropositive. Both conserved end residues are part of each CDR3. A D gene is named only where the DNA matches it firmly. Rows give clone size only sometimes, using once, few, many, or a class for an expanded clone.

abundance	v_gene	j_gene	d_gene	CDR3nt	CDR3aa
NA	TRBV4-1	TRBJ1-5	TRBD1	TGCGCCAGCAGCCAAGAACCGGGGACAGGGGGCAATCAGCCCCAGCATTTT	CASSQEPGTGGNQPQHF
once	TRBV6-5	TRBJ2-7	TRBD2	TGTGCCAGCAGTTACAGCCCCAGGGAGGGGTACGAGCAGTACTTC	CASSYSPREGYEQYF
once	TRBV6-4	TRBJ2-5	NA	TGTGCCGGAAATGGGGGGGCAGGAGAGACCCAGTACTTC	CAGNGGAGETQYF
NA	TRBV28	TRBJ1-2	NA	TGTGCCAGCACTCTAGCGGGGGGGAGGGACTATGGCTACACCTTC	CASTLAGGRDYGYTF
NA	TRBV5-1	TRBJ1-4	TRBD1	TGCGCCAGCAGCTTGGCCGGGACAGCAACTAATGAAAAACTGTTTTTT	CASSLAGTATNEKLFF
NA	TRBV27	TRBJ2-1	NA	TGTGCCAGCAGTTGGAAATCAGGGTCCTACAATGAGCAGTTCTTC	CASSWKSGSYNEQFF
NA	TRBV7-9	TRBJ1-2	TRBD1	TGTGCCAGCACCAACTGGGGGGGACAGGGCTCTCCTTCCTATGGCTACACCTTC	CASTNWGGQGSPSYGYTF
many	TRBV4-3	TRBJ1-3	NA	TGCGCCAGCAGCCAAGAGACGGGTTCTGGAAACACCATATATTTT	CASSQETGSGNTIYF
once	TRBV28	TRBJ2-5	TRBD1	TGTGCCAGCCTTCCCCGGACAGGGGAGAAGACCCAGTACTTC	CASLPRTGEKTQYF
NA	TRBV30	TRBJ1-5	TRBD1	TGTGCCTGGAGTACAGGGGAGAGTCAGCCCCAGCATTTT	CAWSTGESQPQHF
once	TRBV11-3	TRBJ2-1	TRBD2	TGTGCCAGCAGCTTAGATACCCCTAGCGGGAGGGAGCAGTTCTTC	CASSLDTPSGREQFF
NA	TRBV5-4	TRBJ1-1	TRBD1	TGTGCCAGCAGCCCCGGACAGGGGCAAGGAGGTGAAGCTTTCTTT	CASSPGQGQGGEAFF
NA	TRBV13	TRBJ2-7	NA	TGTGCCAGCAGCTTAGGGCCTGGACAAGCCTACGAGCAGTACTTC	CASSLGPGQAYEQYF
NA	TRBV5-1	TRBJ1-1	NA	TGCGCCAGCAGCTTGGCCCCGGGTAACACTGAAGCTTTCTTT	CASSLAPGNTEAFF
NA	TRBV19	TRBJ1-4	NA	TGTGCCAGTACGAGGGCCCGGGGAGAAAAACTGTTTTTT	CASTRARGEKLFF
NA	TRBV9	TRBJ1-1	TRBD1	TGTGCCAGCAGCCCCGGGGACAGTGAAGCTTTCTTT	CASSPGDSEAFF
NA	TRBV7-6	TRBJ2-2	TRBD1	TGTGCCAGCAGCGGTGGGACAGGAGACACCGGGGAGCTGTTTTTT	CASSGGTGDTGELFF
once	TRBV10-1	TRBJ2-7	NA	TGCGCCAGCAGTGAAGCGAGCTTCGGCTACGAGCAGTACTTC	CASSEASFGYEQYF
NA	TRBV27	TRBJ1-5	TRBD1	TGTGCCAGCCGACAGGGGAACAACAATCAGCCCCAGCATTTT	CASRQGNNNQPQHF
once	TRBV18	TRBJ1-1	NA	TGTGCCAGCTCCGGGACAATAGGGACTGAAGCTTTCTTT	CASSGTIGTEAFF
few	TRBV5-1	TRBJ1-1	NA	TGCGCCAGCAGCTTGGACAGACAGAACACTGAAGCTTTCTTT	CASSLDRQNTEAFF
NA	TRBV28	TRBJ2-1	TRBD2	TGTGCCAGCAGGACAACCGGGACTAGCGGCCTAAATGAGCAGTTCTTC	CASRTTGTSGLNEQFF
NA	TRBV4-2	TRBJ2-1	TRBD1	TGTGCCAGCAGCCACGACAGGGGTACACACAATGAGCAGTTCTTC	CASSHDRGTHNEQFF
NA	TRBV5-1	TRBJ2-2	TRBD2	TGCGCCAGCACCACCGGGGGGTGGACCGGGGAGCTGTTTTTT	CASTTGGWTGELFF
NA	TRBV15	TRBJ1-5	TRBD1	TGTGCCACCAGCAGGGCCGGGACAGATAGCAATCAGCCCCAGCATTTT	CATSRAGTDSNQPQHF
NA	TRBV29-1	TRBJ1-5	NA	TGCAGCGTTAAAGAACACCATAGCAATCAGCCCCAGCATTTT	CSVKEHHSNQPQHF
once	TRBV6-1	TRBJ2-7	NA	TGTGCCAGCAGTGAAAACAGGGAATACGAGCAGTACTTC	CASSENREYEQYF
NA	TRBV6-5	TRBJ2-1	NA	TGTGCCAGCAGCCTTTCCGGGACCTACAATGAGCAGTTCTTC	CASSLSGTYNEQFF
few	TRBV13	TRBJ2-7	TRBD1	TGTGCCAGCAGCCAAGGGCGTCTTACAGGGGCATTCGAGCAGTACTTC	CASSQGRLTGAFEQYF
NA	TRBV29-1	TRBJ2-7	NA	TGCAGCGTTGAAGGGTCGCGCCCTACCTACGAGCAGTACTTC	CSVEGSRPTYEQYF
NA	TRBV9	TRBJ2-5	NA	TGTGCCAGCAGCGTAGGGACAGAAGAGACCCAGTACTTC	CASSVGTEETQYF
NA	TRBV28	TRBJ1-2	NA	TGTGCCAGCGGCACCGCTAACTATGGCTACACCTTC	CASGTANYGYTF
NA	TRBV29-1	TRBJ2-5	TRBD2	TGCAGCGTGGCGGGAGCCGGCCAAGAGACCCAGTACTTC	CSVAGAGQETQYF
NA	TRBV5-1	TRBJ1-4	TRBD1	TGCGCCAGCAGCTTAGGGACAGGGGAAGAAAAACTGTTTTTT	CASSLGTGEEKLFF
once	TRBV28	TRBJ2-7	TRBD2	TGTGCCAGCAAGGGTAGGAAAGCGGGAGACGGCGAGCAGTACTTC	CASKGRKAGDGEQYF
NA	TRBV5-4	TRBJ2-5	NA	TGTGCCAGCAGCTTGGTGGCAGGGGAAGACCAAGAGACCCAGTACTTC	CASSLVAGEDQETQYF
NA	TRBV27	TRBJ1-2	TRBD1	TGTGCCAGCAGTTCCACCCTACAGGGGGCCGGGGGCGTTAAGGGCTACACCTTC	CASSSTLQGAGGVKGYTF
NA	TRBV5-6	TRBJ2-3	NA	TGTGCCAGCAGCTTGGCCGGTGGGCTGACAGATACGCAGTATTTT	CASSLAGGLTDTQYF
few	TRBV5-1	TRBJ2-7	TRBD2	TGCGCCAGCAGCTTGGCCCTAGCGGGGGACTCCTACGAGCAGTACTTC	CASSLALAGDSYEQYF
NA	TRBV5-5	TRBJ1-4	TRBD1	TGTGCCAGCAGCTTTGGGACAGTTAATGAAAAACTGTTTTTT	CASSFGTVNEKLFF